One sample yielded the 26 T cell receptor beta chains listed below, sequenced in a study of blood T cell repertoires in COVID-19. Profiling relied on immunoSEQ multiplex PCR, and the TCRdb table lists in-frame clones only, not all of them. The data contain about 25,000 clones, 89% of them singletons. Sample: peripheral blood. Source of these receptors: a man between 65 and 85 years old with acute or convalescent COVID-19.

The genes are TRBV30 and TRBJ1-1; TRBD1 matches 7 bases. Germline V gives CDR1 GTSNPN, CDR2 SVGIG (reference sequence). The CDR3 has 14 amino acids. Unmatched junction bases numbered 5, after V lost 4 bases and J lost 0 bases. DNA of the CDR3: TGTGCCTGGATCCAACAGGGGATGAACACTGAAGCTTTCTTT. Residues: CAWIQQGMNTEAFF.

The chain combines TRBV6-1 with TRBJ1-6; D might be TRBD1 (6 bases). Trimming pared 3 bases from V and 9 bases from J, leaving 15 bases between. The CDR3 has 15 residues. Germline assignment: CDR1 MNHNS and CDR2 SASEGT. CDR3 in amino acids: CASSDPGGLGSPLHF. The CDR3 nucleotides are TGTGCCAGCAGTGACCCCGGGGGGCTTGGTTCACCCCTCCACTTT.

This chain uses TRBV6-5 with TRBJ1-2; perhaps TRBD1 as D (6 bases). This CDR3 spans 15 amino acids. CDR1 and CDR2 (germline): MNHEY, SVGAGI. Trimming removed 6 bases at V and 4 bases at J, with 18 bases between. Here the CDR3 reads CASSRPGALPYGYTF. CDR3 nucleotide sequence: TGTGCCAGCAGCCGACCAGGGGCACTCCCCTATGGCTACACCTTC.

The chain carries TRBV7-8 and TRBJ1-1, with D possibly matching TRBD1 (6 bases). V was clipped by 1 base and J by 4 bases, with 10 bases between them. This CDR3 comprises 14 residues. Per germline, CDR1 SGHVS and CDR2 FQNEAQ. CDR3: CASSLVQGGTEAFF. The CDR3 coding sequence is TGTGCCAGCAGCTTAGTACAGGGTGGCACTGAAGCTTTCTTT.

This chain links TRBV24-1 with TRBJ1-5, with D tentatively TRBD1 (5 bases). This CDR3 is 14 amino acids long. The germline gives CDR1 KGHDR, CDR2 SFDVKD. V was clipped by 4 bases and J by 6 bases, with 12 bases between them. Written as DNA, the CDR3 is TGTGCCACCAGTGACCCCAGGGTTCGTCAGCCCCAGCATTTT. Translated, it gives CATSDPRVRQPQHF.

CDR3 bases: TGCGCCAGCAGCCCAACAGGGACCGGGGAGCTGTTTTTT. Translated: CASSPTGTGELFF. The rearrangement links TRBV5-1 to TRBJ2-2; a weak D match, TRBD1 (6 bases). CDR1 SGHRS and CDR2 YFSETQ come from the germline V gene. The V end was cut by 4 bases, the J end by 5 bases, with 9 bases between. The CDR3 is made up of 13 amino acids.

The chain uses TRBV28 and TRBJ1-3; no definite D call. This CDR3 is 15 amino acids long. Germline V lookup: CDR1 MDHEN, CDR2 SYDVKM. V lost 7 bases to trimming and J lost 2 bases, with 15 bases between them. CDR3 bases: TGTGCCAGCACCACCGACCGACTCACTGGAAACACCATATATTTT. It codes for CASTTDRLTGNTIYF.

The gene calls are TRBV7-8 and TRBJ1-3; perhaps TRBD1 as D (6 bases). V was clipped by 2 bases and J by 3 bases, with 11 bases between them. Per the germline V gene, CDR1 is SGHVS and CDR2 is FQNEAQ. The CDR3 runs 15 residues. The CDR3 loop reads CASSLNQGYGNTIYF. The CDR3 DNA is TGTGCCAGCAGCTTAAACCAGGGGTATGGAAACACCATATATTTT.

V is TRBV19 and J is TRBJ2-7; 7 bases are shared with TRBD1. The junction had 6 bases not matched to a gene; V was cut back by 5 bases and J by 2 bases. The CDR3 sequence is 14 residues long. Per the germline V gene, CDR1 is LNHDA and CDR2 is SQIVND (reference sequence). Here the CDR3 reads CASSLSQGPYEQYF. The DNA for the CDR3 is TGTGCCAGTAGTTTATCACAGGGGCCCTACGAGCAGTACTTC. Drawing the rest from reference TRBV19 and TRBJ2-7, the complete variable domain is DGGITQSPKYLFRKEGQNVTLSCEQNLNHDAMYWYRQDPGQGLRLIYYSQIVNDFQKGDIAEGYSVSREKKESFPLTVTSAQKNPTAFYLCASSLSQGPYEQYFGPGTRLTVT.

This clone appeared a single time. This chain uses TRBV10-3 with TRBJ1-3, with TRBD1 as a possible D gene (5 bases). Looked up from germline, CDR1 is ENHRY and CDR2 is SYGVKD. The V and J ends lost 6 bases and 1 base respectively, with 16 bases between them. This CDR3 comprises 16 residues. The CDR3 DNA sequence: TGTGCCATCAGGGACCAGGGAGGGAGTTCTGGAAACACCATATATTTT. Translated, it gives CAIRDQGGSSGNTIYF.

This clone was seen a single time. V and J are TRBV2 and TRBJ2-1; TRBD2 matches at 8 bases. Per the germline V gene, CDR1 is SNHLY and CDR2 is FYNNEI. Germline trimming cut 7 bases from V and 7 bases from J; bases unmatched to any gene: 9. This CDR3 contains 14 residues. CDR3 amino acids: CASNVLAVGNEQFF. In DNA form, the CDR3 reads TGTGCCAGCAACGTACTAGCGGTAGGGAATGAGCAGTTCTTC.

The chain employs TRBV9 and TRBJ2-7; the match to TRBD1 covers 8 bases. V lost 6 bases and J lost 3; bases outside the gene matches: 8. CDR3 length: 14 residues. Germline CDR1 SGDLS, CDR2 YYNGEE. The CDR3 sequence is CASNPTGVGYEQYF. The CDR3 DNA reads TGTGCCAGCAACCCGACAGGGGTGGGCTACGAGCAGTACTTC.

The chain recombines TRBV13 with TRBJ1-4; D is perhaps TRBD1 (6 bases). V was cut by 6 bases and J by 14 bases, with 19 bases left in between. Germline loops: CDR1 PRHDT, CDR2 FYEKMQ (reference sequence). This CDR3 has 13 residues. CDR3 sequence reads: CASSSGEDRKLFF. CDR3 coding DNA: TGTGCCAGCAGTTCAGGTGAGGACAGAAAGCTGTTTTTT. Variable domain in full (rest from reference TRBV13 and TRBJ1-4): AAGVIQSPRHLIKEKRETATLKCYPIPRHDTVYWYQQGPGQDPQFLISFYEKMQSDKGSIPDRFSAQQFSDYHSELNMSSLELGDSALYFCASSSGEDRKLFFGSGTQLSVL.

V and J are TRBV6-5 and TRBJ1-4; the D gene is possibly TRBD1 (6 bases). The CDR3 has 13 amino acids. V lost 9 bases and J lost 7, with 15 bases in between. Germline CDR1 reads MNHEY; CDR2 reads SVGAGI. CDR3 in DNA: TGTGCCAGTACTGGGGGCGCGGGTGAAAAACTGTTTTTT. As protein: CASTGGAGEKLFF.

The chain couples TRBV4-1 to TRBJ2-3, with TRBD1 as a possible D gene (6 bases). V lost 4 bases to trimming and J lost 4 bases, with 9 bases between them. The CDR3 covers 13 residues. Germline V gene lookup returns CDR1 MGHRA and CDR2 YSYEKL. CDR3 nucleotide sequence: TGCGCCAGCAGCCGGACAGTCCCAGATACGCAGTATTTT. This encodes CASSRTVPDTQYF.

V is TRBV28 and J is TRBJ1-2; D is uncertain. CDR3 length: 14 residues. Germline-derived CDR1 and CDR2 are MDHEN and SYDVKM. V shed 2 bases and J shed 3 bases, with 10 bases lying between them. The CDR3 loop is CASSLQQFDYGYTF. The CDR3, as DNA: TGTGCCAGCAGTTTACAACAGTTCGACTATGGCTACACCTTC.

This rearrangement joins TRBV21-1 to TRBJ2-7; the listed D gene, TRBD2, was not tested against the DNA. TRBV21-1 is flagged as a pseudogene. The CDR3 sequence is 14 residues long. In nucleotides, the CDR3 is TGTGCCAGCAGTGAGCGGAAAGAGTGCTACGAGCAGTACTTC. Translation gives CASSERKECYEQYF.

This chain connects TRBV6-5 to TRBJ2-2; D unclear. The CDR3 totals 14 residues. V lost 6 bases to trimming and J lost 1 base, with 9 bases between them. CDR1 MNHEY and CDR2 SVGAGI come from the germline V gene. The CDR3 protein is CASSYDWNTGELFF. The CDR3 coding sequence is TGTGCCAGCAGCTATGACTGGAACACCGGGGAGCTGTTTTTT.

The genes are TRBV28 and TRBJ2-7; perhaps TRBD1 as D (6 bases). Trimming took off 3 bases at V and 2 bases at J, with 11 bases between the two ends. Germline CDR1 is MDHEN and CDR2 is SYDVKM. This CDR3 contains 14 residues. The CDR3 region has the DNA TGTGCCAGCAGTTTTACGGACAGCGCCTACGAGCAGTACTTC. This encodes CASSFTDSAYEQYF.

The V and J genes are TRBV27 and TRBJ1-2; TRBD1 matches at 7 bases. The V gene's germline CDR1 is MNHEY and CDR2 SMNVEV (reference sequence). The CDR3 extends over 13 amino acids. The ends lost 5 bases at V and 6 bases at J; junction bases unmatched: 6. This CDR3 reads CASSLQGSNGYTF. CDR3 DNA: TGTGCCAGCAGTCTACAGGGGAGTAATGGCTACACCTTC.

This clone was counted once. The genes are TRBV20-1 and TRBJ1-2; no firm D call. With 3 bases removed from V and 8 bases from J, the gap between germline ends came to 7 bases. Germline V CDR1 and CDR2: DFQATT, SNEGSKA (reference sequence). This CDR3 has 10 residues. CDR3 DNA: TGCAGTGCTAGTGCCGGGGGCTACACCTTC. Amino acids: CSASAGGYTF.

This sequence joins TRBV18 and TRBJ1-2; no firm D call. Germline V gene sequence: CDR1 KGHSH, CDR2 LQKENI. Trimming shortened V by 0 bases and J by 2 bases, and 7 bases separated the two germline ends. The CDR3 consists of 14 residues. The CDR3 is CASSPPSGNYGYTF. The CDR3 DNA is TGTGCCAGCTCACCACCGTCCGGGAACTATGGCTACACCTTC.

The rearrangement joins TRBV19 to TRBJ2-4; TRBD2 is a possible D gene (5 bases). V dropped 9 bases and J dropped 0 bases, with 9 bases sitting between them. Germline CDR1 is LNHDA and CDR2 is SQIVND (reference sequence). There are 13 residues in the CDR3. Here the CDR3 DNA reads TGTGCCAGCGGACTGATAGCCAAAAACATTCAGTACTTC. It codes for CASGLIAKNIQYF.

V and J are TRBV5-4 and TRBJ2-7; perhaps TRBD2 as D (5 bases). Germline lookup yields CDR1 SGHNT and CDR2 YYREEE (reference sequence). Trimming cost V 4 bases and J 5 bases, with 13 bases left between them. The CDR3 consists of 13 residues. In DNA, the CDR3 is TGTGCCAGCAGCACGGGGTTTCCTGACGAGCAGTACTTC. Residues: CASSTGFPDEQYF.

The rearrangement joins TRBV6-5 to TRBJ1-2; TRBD1 is a possible D gene (5 bases). Trimming cost V 0 bases and J 8 bases, with 10 bases left between them. Germline lookup yields CDR1 MNHEY and CDR2 SVGAGI. The CDR3 has 13 amino acids. Written as DNA, the CDR3 is TGTGCCAGCAGTTACTCCCCGGGGGTGGGCTACACCTTC. Its translation: CASSYSPGVGYTF.

The J gene is TRBJ2-5, the V gene TRBV5-5; a possible D gene is TRBD2 (7 bases). CDR3 length: 18 amino acids. V gave up 0 bases and J gave up 2 bases, with 20 bases separating them. The germline CDR1 and CDR2 sequences are SGHKS and YYEKEE (reference sequence). The CDR3 loop is CASSLEWGGRGRQETQYF. In DNA, the CDR3 is TGTGCCAGCAGCTTGGAGTGGGGGGGGCGCGGCCGTCAAGAGACCCAGTACTTC.